This paragraph covers one TCR beta chain sequence. Its antigen is unknown. CDR1 MGHRA and CDR2 YSYEKL come from the germline V gene. The V end was cut by 3 bases, the J end by 8 bases, with 16 bases between. This CDR3 has 15 amino acids. In the PCR, 60 Vbeta and 13 Jbeta primers were used. In the authors' workflow: Later reanalysis found around 74 million unique TCR beta chains, some 10 million of them shared. Some clones are missing from TCRdb's copy, which holds only in-frame ones; the method was immunoSEQ multiplex PCR. The D gene and trimming were derived from the DNA, and the V and J assignments and clone size from that table. The sample lists tens of thousands of clones, roughly 70% occurring once. The sample comes from a study of cytomegalovirus exposure and HLA in healthy donors. Points from the study as a whole: Fewer N-insertions than the roughly 670-donor mean were reportedly shown by an Asian-associated ancestry cluster in a later analysis.

This TCR was recovered from a male donor in good health and CMV-seropositive. Sequenced material: PBMCs. The chain recombines TRBV4-1 with TRBJ1-4; D is perhaps TRBD1 (6 bases). CDR3 residues: CASSQPSTGLEKLFF. The CDR3 bases are TGCGCCAGCAGCCAGCCTTCAACAGGGCTAGAAAAACTGTTTTTT.